A single sample is the source of the 3 T cell receptor beta chains below, sequenced in a study of cytomegalovirus exposure and HLA in healthy donors. A multiplex PCR was run with 60 Vbeta primers and 13 Jbeta primers. Sequencing used immunoSEQ multiplex PCR; TCRdb keeps in-frame clones, though not all of them. The sample gives around 110,000 clones, 81% of which show up once; 3% to 5% is in the top ten. Material for sequencing was PBMCs. Receptor source: a woman in her 30s in good health and CMV-seronegative.

The CDR3 bases are TGTGCCACCCTCCCGACAGAATTCTACGAGCAGTACTTC. Protein sequence: CATLPTEFYEQYF. The V and J genes are TRBV6-1 and TRBJ2-7; a weak D match, TRBD1 (5 bases). CDR1 and CDR2 (germline): MNHNS, SASEGT. Between the trimmed V and J ends, which lost 10 bases and 3 bases, there was a span of 16 bases. There are 13 residues in the CDR3.

This rearrangement joins TRBV19 to TRBJ1-5; D perhaps matches TRBD1 (5 bases). V was cut by 4 bases and J by 3 bases, with 7 bases left in between. From germline, CDR1 is LNHDA and CDR2 SQIVND (reference sequence). The CDR3 runs 13 residues. CDR3 coding DNA: TGTGCCAGTAGTACAGGGCTCAATCAGCCCCAGCATTTT. It specifies CASSTGLNQPQHF.

The chain has TRBV19 and TRBJ2-7; 8 nucleotides line up with TRBD2. There are 20 residues in the CDR3. Germline CDR1 and CDR2: LNHDA and SQIVND (reference sequence). V gave up 2 bases and J gave up 3 bases; unmatched junction bases: 21. CDR3 in amino acids: CASSIPPGLGLLPKNYEQYF. The DNA for the CDR3 is TGTGCCAGTAGTATACCGCCGGGACTAGGTCTTTTACCGAAGAACTACGAGCAGTACTTC.